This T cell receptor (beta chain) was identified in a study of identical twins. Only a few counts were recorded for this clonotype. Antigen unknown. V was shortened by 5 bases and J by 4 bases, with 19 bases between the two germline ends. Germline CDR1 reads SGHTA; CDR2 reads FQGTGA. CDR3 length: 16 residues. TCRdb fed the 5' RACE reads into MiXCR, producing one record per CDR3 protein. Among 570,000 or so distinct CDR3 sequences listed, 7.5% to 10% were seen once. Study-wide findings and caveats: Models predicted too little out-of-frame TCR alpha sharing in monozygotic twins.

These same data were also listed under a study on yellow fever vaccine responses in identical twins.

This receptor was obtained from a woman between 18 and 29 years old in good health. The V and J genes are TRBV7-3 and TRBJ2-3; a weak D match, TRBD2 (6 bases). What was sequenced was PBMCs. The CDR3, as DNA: TGTGCCAGCAGCCCACTGGGAGGAGGGAGTGCAGATACGCAGTATTTT. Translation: CASSPLGGGSADTQYF.